This T cell receptor (beta chain) was captured in a study of neurological immune-mediated disorders. Study outcomes and limitations: There was no clinical or MRI feature that was associated with the multiple sclerosis repertoire cluster. Among 34 multiple sclerosis patients, phylogenetic grouping put the repertoires of 18 into a single related-CDR3 cluster, a possible signature.

CDR3 length: 14 amino acids. Germline CDR1 reads LGHDT; CDR2 reads YNNKEL (reference sequence). V shed 4 bases and J 4 bases; nucleotides not matched to a gene: 6. This clonotype was picked up many times. The antigen remains unidentified. cDNA synthesis was performed by 5'RACE with 10-nucleotide random UMIs. In TCRdb, the 5' RACE reads were re-called with MiXCR into one record per CDR3 protein. The sample yields around 30,000 distinct CDR3 sequences, 1.5% seen once. What was sequenced was PBMCs. The chain employs TRBV3-1 and TRBJ2-5, with TRBD1 matching 7 bases. This TCR came from a woman aged 30 to 39 with multiple sclerosis. The CDR3 nucleotides read TGTGCCAGCAGCCTCAGACAGGGTCTAGAGACCCAGTACTTC. Protein sequence: CASSLRQGLETQYF.